Given below is one TCR beta chain in context. V dropped 7 bases and J dropped 5 bases, with 14 bases sitting between them. Germline CDR1 and CDR2: MNHNY and SVGAGI (reference sequence). The CDR3 contains 14 residues. This sample is part of a study of T cell changes during pregnancy in multiple sclerosis. The repertoire was sequenced with immunoSEQ multiplex PCR; TCRdb's copy has only in-frame clones and lacks some. The data show roughly 54,000 clones, about 90% seen once. The rearrangement joins TRBV6-6 to TRBJ1-4; TRBD1 might be the D (6 bases). The material sequenced was CD4+ T cells from peripheral blood mononuclear cells, taken after pregnancy. The origin of this receptor is a female donor with multiple sclerosis, enrolled in a pregnancy study. CDR3 bases: TGTGCCAGCAAGCCGGACAGCAAGAATGAAAAACTGTTTTTT. Its protein is CASKPDSKNEKLFF.